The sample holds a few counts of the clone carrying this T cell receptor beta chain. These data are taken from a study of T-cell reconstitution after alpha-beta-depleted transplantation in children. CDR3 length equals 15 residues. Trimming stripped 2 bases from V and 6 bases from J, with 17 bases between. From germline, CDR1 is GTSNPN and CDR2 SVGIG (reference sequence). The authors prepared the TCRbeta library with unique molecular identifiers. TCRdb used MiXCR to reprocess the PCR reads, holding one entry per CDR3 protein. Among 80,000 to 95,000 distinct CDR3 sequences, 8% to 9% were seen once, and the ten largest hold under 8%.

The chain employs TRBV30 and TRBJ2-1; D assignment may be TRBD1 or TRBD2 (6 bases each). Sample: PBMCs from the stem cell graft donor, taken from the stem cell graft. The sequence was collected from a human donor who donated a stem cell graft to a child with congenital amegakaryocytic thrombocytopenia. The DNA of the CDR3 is TGTGCCTGGAGTAGGGGGGTTCCCTCTTTCAATGAGCAGTTCTTC. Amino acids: CAWSRGVPSFNEQFF.